These 32 T cell receptor beta chains were sequenced from one sample in a study of identical twins. TCRdb reprocessed the 5' RACE reads via MiXCR and lists one record per CDR3 protein. The sample lists 500,000 to 600,000 distinct CDR3 sequences, under 25% occurring once. These same records also appear under a second study, on T cells expressing NK-cell markers.

Sequencing input: CD4+ T cells sorted from blood. The receptors shown here come from a woman between 18 and 30 years old in good health.

This rearrangement joins TRBV25-1 to TRBJ1-5; unclear D gene. The V gene lost 4 bases and the J gene lost 3 bases, with 7 bases spanning the gap. Germline V gives CDR1 MGHDK, CDR2 SYGVNS. CDR3 length: 13 residues. The CDR3 spells CASSAGFNQPQHF. CDR3 nucleotide sequence: TGTGCCAGCAGTGCTGGTTTCAATCAGCCCCAGCATTTT.

The sample holds many counts of this clonotype. The rearrangement links TRBV5-1 to TRBJ2-2; D gene unclear. The CDR3 loop spans 14 amino acids. V lost 0 bases and J lost 2, with 5 bases in between. Per the germline V gene, CDR1 is SGHRS and CDR2 is YFSETQ. CDR3 sequence: CASSLDSNTGELFF. In DNA, the CDR3 is TGCGCCAGCAGCTTGGACAGTAACACCGGGGAGCTGTTTTTT. The variable domain in full, completed from reference TRBV5-1 and TRBJ2-2, reads KAGVTQTPRYLIKTRGQQVTLSCSPISGHRSVSWYQQTPGQGLQFLFEYFSETQRNKGNFPGRFSGRQFSNSRSEMNVSTLELGDSALYLCASSLDSNTGELFFGEGSRLTVL.

The table lists this clonotype with a few counts. The V gene is TRBV20-1, the J gene TRBJ2-7, with TRBD2 matching over 10 bases. Germline CDR1 DFQATT, CDR2 SNEGSKA (reference sequence). The CDR3 is made up of 15 amino acids. The ends lost 2 bases at V and 6 bases at J; junction bases unmatched: 10. The CDR3 DNA follows: TGCAGTGCTAGAATCGGGACTAGCGTTAACGGCGAGCAGTACTTC. Its translation is CSARIGTSVNGEQYF.

This clonotype was seen more than once but under ten times. The V and J genes are TRBV6-1 and TRBJ1-5; the D gene is possibly TRBD1 (6 bases). Germline CDR1 MNHNS, CDR2 SASEGT. Trimming shortened V by 7 bases and J by 0 bases, and 10 bases separated the two germline ends. The CDR3 spans 14 residues. DNA of the CDR3: TGTGCCAGCAAGGACAGCGATAGCAATCAGCCCCAGCATTTT. Residues: CASKDSDSNQPQHF.

This sequence joins TRBV20-1 and TRBJ2-1; D call uncertain. Germline assignment: CDR1 DFQATT and CDR2 SNEGSKA (reference sequence). V lost 2 bases and J lost 3, with 5 bases in between. The CDR3 covers 12 residues. CDR3 protein: CSARQNYNEQFF. The DNA for the CDR3 is TGCAGTGCTAGACAAAACTACAATGAGCAGTTCTTC.

This clonotype was seen more than once but under ten times. V and J are TRBV19 and TRBJ1-2, with D possibly being TRBD1 (5 bases). The CDR3 runs to 14 residues. Germline V gene data show CDR1 as LNHDA and CDR2 as SQIVND (reference sequence). V shed 5 bases and J shed 5 bases, with 15 bases lying between them. The CDR3 region is CASSVGTGRYGYTF. For the CDR3, the DNA is TGTGCCAGTAGTGTAGGTACAGGTCGGTATGGCTACACCTTC.

The J gene is TRBJ2-1, the V gene TRBV20-1; TRBD2 aligns across 8 bases. There are 14 residues in the CDR3. J gave up 4 bases and V 5 bases, and 7 bases lay outside the gene matches. Germline V gene data show CDR1 as DFQATT and CDR2 as SNEGSKA (reference sequence). CDR3 in amino acids: CSADLAGSYNEQFF. In DNA, the CDR3 is TGCAGTGCTGACCTAGCGGGCTCATACAATGAGCAGTTCTTC.

The chain carries TRBV20-1 and TRBJ1-5, with TRBD1 as a possible D gene (6 bases). CDR3 size: 12 residues. V was cut by 6 bases and J by 2 bases, with 8 bases left in between. Germline V lookup: CDR1 DFQATT, CDR2 SNEGSKA (reference sequence). CDR3 sequence (DNA): TGCAGTGCAAAGGGGGGCAATCAGCCCCAGCATTTT. Its translation: CSAKGGNQPQHF.

J is TRBJ2-1 and V is TRBV5-1; D ambiguous. V was shortened by 0 bases and J by 9 bases, with 13 bases between the two germline ends. CDR3 length: 14 residues. The germline CDR1 and CDR2 sequences are SGHRS and YFSETQ. This chain's CDR3 is CASSLVPKVGEQFF. As DNA, the CDR3 is TGCGCCAGCAGCTTGGTACCCAAGGTCGGTGAGCAGTTCTTC.

The V call is TRBV7-4, the J call TRBJ1-1; maybe TRBD1 (6 bases). The germline V and J ends were trimmed by 2 bases and 5 bases, with 12 bases remaining between them. Looked up from germline, CDR1 is SGHVT and CDR2 is SQSDAQ. CDR3 length: 14 residues. The CDR3 sequence is CASSLNRDRTEAFF. The DNA of the CDR3 is TGTGCCAGCAGCTTAAACAGGGATCGTACTGAAGCTTTCTTT.

This chain connects TRBV5-4 to TRBJ2-4; D gene unclear. The V gene lost 4 bases and the J gene lost 1 base, with 15 bases spanning the gap. The CDR3 covers 16 residues. Germline V gene lookup returns CDR1 SGHNT and CDR2 YYREEE (reference sequence). CDR3 in DNA: TGTGCCAGCAGCGCGCGCTCCGGGTTGGCCAAAAACATTCAGTACTTC. It encodes CASSARSGLAKNIQYF.

In DNA, the CDR3 is TGCAGTGCTAGACCAACGGATGAAAAACTGTTTTTT. Its protein is CSARPTDEKLFF. The V gene is TRBV20-1, the J gene TRBJ1-4; D gene uncertain. V gave up 2 bases and J gave up 6 bases, with 7 bases separating them. The V gene's germline CDR1 is DFQATT and CDR2 SNEGSKA (reference sequence). The CDR3 runs 12 residues.

There are a few counts of this clonotype. This chain uses TRBV5-1 with TRBJ2-7; D gene uncertain. Per the germline V gene, CDR1 is SGHRS and CDR2 is YFSETQ. V lost 2 bases and J lost 3, with 12 bases in between. This CDR3 is 14 amino acids long. CDR3 loop: CASSLRGGYYEQYF. The DNA of the CDR3 is TGCGCCAGCAGCTTAAGAGGTGGTTACTACGAGCAGTACTTC.

The chain links TRBV12-3 or TRBV12-4 to TRBJ2-1; 12 bases fit TRBD2. The CDR3 length is 16 residues. V shed 6 bases, J shed 2 bases, and the junction held 5 bases outside the gene matches. The CDR3 DNA follows: TGTGCCAGCAGCCCTCGGACTAGCGGGGCCTACAATGAGCAGTTCTTC. This codes for CASSPRTSGAYNEQFF.

The chain combines TRBV10-3 with TRBJ2-7; weak D call: TRBD2 (5 bases). Germline CDR1 reads ENHRY; CDR2 reads SYGVKD. This CDR3 has 13 residues. V shed 5 bases and J shed 1 base, with 9 bases lying between them. CDR3 loop: CAISTDLSYEQYF. CDR3 in DNA: TGTGCCATCAGTACGGACTTGTCCTACGAGCAGTACTTC.

This clonotype appeared a few times. The chain combines TRBV4-2 with TRBJ2-7; 8 bases match TRBD2. The length of the CDR3 is 18 residues. Germline trimming cut 1 base from V and 3 bases from J; bases unmatched to any gene: 14. Looked up from germline, CDR1 is LGHNA and CDR2 is YNFKEQ. The CDR3 region is CASSQVRQRGHSHYEQYF. CDR3 DNA: TGTGCCAGCAGCCAAGTCCGCCAGCGGGGGCACTCCCACTACGAGCAGTACTTC.

Many counts were recorded for this clonotype. The V gene is TRBV5-1, the J gene TRBJ1-2; D uncertain. The CDR3 spans 13 residues. Germline loops: CDR1 SGHRS, CDR2 YFSETQ. The V end was cut by 0 bases, the J end by 4 bases, with 7 bases between. CDR3 loop: CASSLGLGYGYTF. CDR3 DNA sequence: TGCGCCAGCAGCTTGGGACTTGGCTATGGCTACACCTTC. Combining the CDR3 with reference TRBV5-1 and TRBJ1-2 gives the whole variable domain KAGVTQTPRYLIKTRGQQVTLSCSPISGHRSVSWYQQTPGQGLQFLFEYFSETQRNKGNFPGRFSGRQFSNSRSEMNVSTLELGDSALYLCASSLGLGYGYTFGSGTRLTVV.

This clonotype occurred a few times. The chain has TRBV5-1 and TRBJ2-5; tentative D call: TRBD2 (6 bases). CDR1 is SGHRS and CDR2 is YFSETQ in the germline V gene. Trimming left V 0 bases short and J 3 bases short, with 12 bases between. CDR3 length equals 15 residues. CDR3: CASSLGSGGKETQYF. In nucleotides, the CDR3 is TGCGCCAGCAGCTTGGGGTCTGGGGGGAAAGAGACCCAGTACTTC.

The chain employs TRBV7-9 and TRBJ1-2; possible D gene TRBD1, 5 bases. The length of the CDR3 is 14 residues. Germline CDR1 is SEHNR and CDR2 is FQNEAQ (reference sequence). V was pared by 1 base and J by 6 bases, with 12 bases between. CDR3 sequence (DNA): TGTGCCAGCAGCTTAGAGACAGAGTCCGATGGCTACACCTTC. This translates into CASSLETESDGYTF.

The chain uses TRBV20-1 and TRBJ2-7; perhaps TRBD2 as D (7 bases). CDR1 DFQATT and CDR2 SNEGSKA come from the germline V gene (reference sequence). The CDR3 spans 13 residues. Trimming removed 6 bases at V and 4 bases at J, with 16 bases between. CDR3 nucleotides: TGCAGTGCCCCCCGCGGGGGCGGGTACGAGCAGTACTTC. It yields the protein CSAPRGGGYEQYF.

The sample holds many counts of this clonotype. This chain links TRBV12-3 or TRBV12-4 with TRBJ2-5; weak D call: TRBD1 (5 bases). V was pared by 6 bases and J by 5 bases, with 19 bases between. The CDR3 covers 15 residues. The CDR3 nucleotides are TGTGCCAGCAGCAGCAGGGAAGAATCTTTGGAGACCCAGTACTTC. Its protein product is CASSSREESLETQYF.

DNA of the CDR3: TGTGCCAGCAGTTTGCAGGGGACAAGTTCACCCCTCCACTTT. Translating gives CASSLQGTSSPLHF. This chain connects TRBV12-3 or TRBV12-4 to TRBJ1-6; weak D call: TRBD1 (6 bases). The CDR3 totals 14 residues. Trimming removed 3 bases from V and 9 bases from J, with 12 bases in between.

The gene calls are TRBV20-1 and TRBJ2-2; 7 bases are shared with TRBD1. The V gene end was trimmed by 6 bases and the J gene end by 3 bases; junction bases not matched to a gene: 7. The germline V gene encodes CDR1 DFQATT and CDR2 SNEGSKA (reference sequence). The CDR3 sequence is 14 residues long. The CDR3 sequence is CSANRGSYTGELFF. DNA for the CDR3: TGCAGTGCAAACAGGGGATCTTACACCGGGGAGCTGTTTTTT.

The chain uses TRBV27 and TRBJ1-4; D is uncertain. V gave up 8 bases and J gave up 0 bases, with 10 bases separating them. This CDR3 comprises 14 residues. Germline CDR1 MNHEY, CDR2 SMNVEV (reference sequence). The CDR3 loop reads CASSRAATNEKLFF. CDR3 DNA sequence: TGTGCCAGCTCAAGAGCTGCAACTAATGAAAAACTGTTTTTT.

This clonotype was seen only a few times. The chain recombines TRBV20-1 with TRBJ2-1; 8 bases agree with TRBD2. After removal of 6 bases from V and 0 bases from J, the junction contained 7 bases not matched to a gene. CDR3 size: 15 residues. The germline V gene has CDR1 DFQATT and CDR2 SNEGSKA (reference sequence). DNA for the CDR3: TGCAGTGCCCCCAGGACTAGCAGCTCCTACAATGAGCAGTTCTTC. Its translation: CSAPRTSSSYNEQFF.

J is TRBJ1-6 and V is TRBV11-2; unclear D gene. The CDR3 is made up of 14 amino acids. V was clipped by 1 base and J by 9 bases, with 10 bases between them. CDR1 is SGHAT, CDR2 FQNNGV, per germline. The CDR3 reads CASSLGRSASPLHF. As DNA, the CDR3 is TGTGCCAGCAGCTTAGGCCGATCGGCTTCACCCCTCCACTTT.

This rearrangement joins TRBV6-1 to TRBJ2-4; 8 bases align to TRBD2. After removal of 3 bases from V and 5 bases from J, the junction contained 9 bases not matched to a gene. Germline V gene data show CDR1 as MNHNS and CDR2 as SASEGT. The CDR3 loop spans 16 amino acids. The CDR3 region has the DNA TGTGCCAGCAGTGAGGGTATGGCGGGAGGACAAAACATTCAGTACTTC. As protein: CASSEGMAGGQNIQYF.

This clonotype was recorded at least ten times. The chain uses TRBV5-1 and TRBJ1-1; D gene unclear. Germline-derived CDR1 and CDR2 are SGHRS and YFSETQ. The CDR3 spans 13 residues. The V and J ends lost 0 bases and 3 bases respectively, with 6 bases between them. CDR3 sequence: CASSLDGYTEAFF. In DNA, the CDR3 is TGCGCCAGCAGCTTGGATGGGTACACTGAAGCTTTCTTT.

The chain has TRBV6-5 and TRBJ2-7; 12 positions match TRBD1. CDR1 is MNHEY and CDR2 is SVGAGI in the germline V gene. Trimming took 4 bases from V and 4 from J; bases not matched to a gene: 5. This CDR3 comprises 15 residues. CDR3 nucleotide sequence: TGTGCCAGCAGTTCGGGACAGGGGGCAGGGTACGAGCAGTACTTC. It translates to CASSSGQGAGYEQYF.

Ten or more counts support this clonotype. The genes are TRBV10-3 and TRBJ1-4; TRBD1 matches 7 bases. V shed 2 bases and J 5 bases; nucleotides not matched to a gene: 5. Germline loops: CDR1 ENHRY, CDR2 SYGVKD. The CDR3 extends over 15 amino acids. CDR3: CAISERGTANEKLFF. The DNA for the CDR3 is TGTGCCATCAGTGAGAGGGGGACAGCGAATGAAAAACTGTTTTTT.

This clonotype turned up a few times. The chain is built from TRBV5-1 and TRBJ1-2; possible D gene TRBD1, 5 bases. The CDR3 length is 16 residues. CDR1 and CDR2 from the germline V gene are SGHRS and YFSETQ. The V gene lost 0 bases and the J gene lost 0 bases, with 12 bases spanning the gap. The CDR3 protein is CASSLDRLPANYGYTF. The CDR3 nucleotides are TGCGCCAGCAGCTTGGACAGGCTCCCAGCTAACTATGGCTACACCTTC.

In this sample, this clonotype turned up a few times. The CDR3 DNA reads as TGTGCCAGCTCCCCCGAGCGGGCTGGCACTGAAGCTTTCTTT. Its translation is CASSPERAGTEAFF. The chain has TRBV7-3 and TRBJ1-1; no clear D gene. V was pared by 8 bases and J by 4 bases, with 17 bases between. Germline CDR1 SGHTA, CDR2 FQGTGA. This CDR3 has 14 residues. Complete variable domain (other parts from reference TRBV7-3 and TRBJ1-1): GAGVSQTPSNKVTEKGKYVELRCDPISGHTALYWYRQSLGQGPEFLIYFQGTGAADDSGLPNDRFFAVRPEGSVSTLKIQRTERGDSAVYLCASSPERAGTEAFFGQGTRLTVV.